The 25 T cell receptor beta chains below all came from one sample that was sequenced in a study of blood T cell repertoires in COVID-19. TCRdb keeps only in-frame clones here, not all; method: immunoSEQ multiplex PCR. Among 150,000 or so clones listed, 70% to 90% were seen once. The sample consisted of peripheral blood. These receptor sequences come from a man in his forties or fifties who had recovered from COVID-19.

V is TRBV12-3 or TRBV12-4 and J is TRBJ1-1; the D gene is possibly TRBD1 (5 bases). V was trimmed by 7 bases and J by 5 bases, leaving 11 bases between them. CDR3 length: 12 amino acids. This CDR3 reads CASKTGRTEAFF. The CDR3 DNA sequence: TGTGCCAGCAAAACAGGCCGGACTGAAGCTTTCTTT.

This clone was counted only a few times. The chain uses TRBV4-1 and TRBJ1-1; TRBD1 agrees at 7 bases. The CDR3 runs to 14 residues. CDR1 and CDR2 from the germline V gene are MGHRA and YSYEKL. The ends lost 4 bases at V and 4 bases at J; junction bases unmatched: 6. The CDR3 protein is CASSLRQGGTEAFF. The CDR3, as DNA: TGCGCCAGCAGCCTCCGACAGGGAGGCACTGAAGCTTTCTTT.

This clone has only one observation. This chain links TRBV9 with TRBJ2-1, with D possibly TRBD1 on 5 matching bases. This CDR3 region has 15 residues. Germline V gene lookup returns CDR1 SGDLS and CDR2 YYNGEE. V was cut by 2 bases and J by 9 bases, with 18 bases left in between. CDR3 DNA: TGTGCCAGCAGCGTTTACAAGAAAGGGGTTCGTGAGCAGTTCTTC. This encodes CASSVYKKGVREQFF.

V and J are TRBV7-9 and TRBJ2-5, with 7 bases aligning to TRBD1. Germline values: CDR1 SEHNR, CDR2 FQNEAQ (reference sequence). This CDR3 has 14 amino acids. J was trimmed by 6 bases and V by 3 bases; bases with no gene match: 7. The CDR3: CASSLGTQGKTQYF. The CDR3 DNA sequence: TGTGCCAGCAGCTTGGGGACACAGGGGAAGACCCAGTACTTC.

The J gene is TRBJ2-7, the V gene TRBV6-6, with TRBD2 matching 7 bases. This CDR3 comprises 15 residues. Germline CDR1 is MNHNY and CDR2 is SVGAGI (reference sequence). The junction had 14 bases not matched to a gene; V was cut back by 6 bases and J by 6 bases. CDR3 nucleotides: TGTGCCAGCAGCGAAGGACTAGTCGTCGGTGTCGAGCAGTACTTC. This translates into CASSEGLVVGVEQYF.

This chain connects TRBV6-2 or TRBV6-3 to TRBJ2-7; tentatively, D is TRBD2 (5 bases). Germline V gene sequence: CDR1 MNHEY, CDR2 SVGEGT. The V end was cut by 7 bases, the J end by 3 bases, with 16 bases between. This CDR3 comprises 14 residues. CDR3 amino acids: CASTPGGPGYEQYF. CDR3 sequence (DNA): TGTGCCAGCACCCCCGGCGGGCCCGGCTACGAGCAGTACTTC.

The chain carries TRBV5-1 and TRBJ2-1; 12 bases align to TRBD2. V lost 6 bases and J lost 8; bases outside the gene matches: 3. The germline V gene has CDR1 SGHRS and CDR2 YFSETQ. The CDR3 contains 13 residues. In nucleotides, the CDR3 is TGCGCCAGCACTCTAGCGGGAGGGTATGAGCAGTTCTTC. This codes for CASTLAGGYEQFF.

This clone was seen repeatedly, ten times or more. The rearrangement joins TRBV7-2 to TRBJ2-1; 12 positions agree with TRBD1. The V segment lost 5 bases and the J segment 6 bases; nucleotides outside the gene matches: 8. CDR1 and CDR2 (germline): SGHTA, FQGNSA. CDR3 length equals 16 residues. The CDR3 nucleotides read TGTGCCAGCAGCACAACCCGGGACAGGGGGCTCAATGAGCAGTTCTTC. Amino acid sequence: CASSTTRDRGLNEQFF.

This chain links TRBV7-8 with TRBJ2-7; possible D gene TRBD1, 5 bases. Looked up from germline, CDR1 is SGHVS and CDR2 is FQNEAQ. The CDR3 sequence is 16 residues long. The germline V and J ends were trimmed by 0 bases and 3 bases, with 15 bases remaining between them. CDR3: CASSLAPDTGLYEQYF. The CDR3 DNA sequence: TGTGCCAGCAGCTTAGCGCCGGACACAGGCCTCTACGAGCAGTACTTC. Looking up the rest from reference TRBV7-8 and TRBJ2-7 gives the full variable domain: GAGVSQSPRYKVAKRGQDVALRCDPISGHVSLFWYQQALGQGPEFLTYFQNEAQLDKSGLPSDRFFAERPEGSVSTLKIQRTQQEDSAVYLCASSLAPDTGLYEQYFGPGTRLTVT.

The chain uses TRBV27 and TRBJ2-2; the D gene is possibly TRBD2 (6 bases). V was shortened by 5 bases and J by 4 bases, with 14 bases between the two germline ends. The CDR3 loop spans 15 amino acids. Germline V lookup: CDR1 MNHEY, CDR2 SMNVEV (reference sequence). The CDR3 DNA reads TGTGCCAGCAGTATGACGGGAGCTGGCACCGGGGAGCTGTTTTTT. Its translation: CASSMTGAGTGELFF.

This clone was picked up a small number of times. This specimen includes other DNA sequences encoding the same CDR3. The chain combines TRBV4-3 with TRBJ2-7; TRBD1 is a possible D gene (5 bases). V lost 1 base and J lost 4, with 11 bases in between. This CDR3 is built from 14 residues. Germline CDR1 and CDR2: LGHNA and YSLEER. In DNA form, the CDR3 reads TGCGCCAGCAGCCAAGTTGGCCAGGGTTACGAGCAGTACTTC. It is translated as CASSQVGQGYEQYF.

The chain links TRBV7-2 to TRBJ2-5, with D perhaps matching TRBD1 (6 bases). V lost 0 bases to trimming and J lost 5 bases, with 13 bases between them. The CDR3 length is 15 residues. Germline lookup yields CDR1 SGHTA and CDR2 FQGNSA. CDR3 nucleotide sequence: TGTGCCAGCAGCTTAGCGCAGGGGTCGGGCGAGACCCAGTACTTC. This sequence encodes CASSLAQGSGETQYF.

This chain's CDR3 is CASSLDRGSFYEQYF. CDR3 sequence (DNA): TGTGCCAGCAGCTTAGATAGAGGGAGCTTTTACGAGCAGTACTTC. The gene calls are TRBV11-2 and TRBJ2-7, with a tentative D call TRBD2 (5 bases). Germline values: CDR1 SGHAT, CDR2 FQNNGV. Trimming pared 0 bases from V and 4 bases from J, leaving 13 bases between. CDR3 length equals 15 residues.

CDR3 nucleotide sequence: TGTGCCAGCAGCCCCACACCCGGGTGGACCCAGTACTTC. It translates to CASSPTPGWTQYF. The chain joins TRBV7-3 to TRBJ2-5, with D hard to call. Germline-derived CDR1 and CDR2 are SGHTA and FQGTGA. Trimming removed 5 bases from V and 7 bases from J, with 14 bases in between. This CDR3 is built from 13 residues.

This sequence joins TRBV3-1 (or the pseudogene TRBV3-2) and TRBJ2-3, with 8 bases fitting TRBD2. CDR3 size: 14 residues. The trim removed 0 bases at V and 5 bases at J, leaving 1 base unmatched. From germline, CDR1 is LGHDT and CDR2 YNNKEL (reference sequence). The CDR3 sequence: CASSQETSGDTQYF. CDR3 DNA: TGTGCCAGCAGCCAAGAAACTAGCGGAGATACGCAGTATTTT.

DNA for the CDR3: TGTGCCAGCAGCTTCGGACAGGCCGCAGGAAACACCATATATTTT. Its translation: CASSFGQAAGNTIYF. The rearrangement links TRBV11-3 to TRBJ1-3, with 7 bases that match TRBD1. The CDR3 runs to 15 residues. V was clipped by 3 bases and J by 4 bases; unmatched bases: 6. Germline CDR1 SGHNT, CDR2 YENEEA.

The chain recombines TRBV11-1 with TRBJ2-5; 7 bases are a match to TRBD2. This CDR3 spans 13 amino acids. Looked up from germline, CDR1 is SGHAT and CDR2 is FQDESV (reference sequence). Losses at the gene ends were 6 bases for V and 5 bases for J; bases not matched to a gene: 6. The CDR3: CASRWGGSETQYF. The CDR3 DNA reads as TGTGCCAGCAGATGGGGAGGGTCTGAGACCCAGTACTTC.

The chain is built from TRBV29-1 and TRBJ2-3, with 9 bases matching TRBD2. The trim removed 5 bases at V and 1 base at J, leaving 10 bases unmatched. The CDR3 extends over 16 amino acids. The germline CDR1 and CDR2 sequences are SQVTM and ANQGSEA. CDR3 DNA: TGCAGCGTTTTCGGGACTAGCCGGCGCGGCACAGATACGCAGTATTTT. Protein sequence: CSVFGTSRRGTDTQYF.

The V call is TRBV11-2, the J call TRBJ2-7; D may be TRBD1 (6 bases). This CDR3 region has 14 residues. Germline CDR1 reads SGHAT; CDR2 reads FQNNGV. V was shortened by 1 base and J by 3 bases, with 10 bases between the two germline ends. The DNA of the CDR3 is TGTGCCAGCAGCTTAGCGAGAGGGGGCTACGAGCAGTACTTC. Amino acid sequence: CASSLARGGYEQYF.

The chain carries TRBV28 and TRBJ2-7; TRBD1 matches 11 bases. J was trimmed by 1 base and V by 6 bases; bases with no gene match: 2. Looked up from germline, CDR1 is MDHEN and CDR2 is SYDVKM. The CDR3 consists of 14 residues. CDR3 protein: CASRGQGGSYEQYF. For the CDR3, the DNA is TGTGCCAGCAGGGGACAGGGGGGGTCCTACGAGCAGTACTTC. Combining the CDR3 with reference TRBV28 and TRBJ2-7 gives the whole variable domain DVKVTQSSRYLVKRTGEKVFLECVQDMDHENMFWYRQDPGLGLRLIYFSYDVKMKEKGDIPEGYSVSREKKERFSLILESASTNQTSMYLCASRGQGGSYEQYFGPGTRLTVT.

The chain joins TRBV14 to TRBJ2-7, with 11 bases that match TRBD1. The germline CDR1 and CDR2 sequences are SGHDN and FVKESK. V dropped 4 bases and J dropped 3; count of bases not matched to a gene: 5. CDR3 length: 15 amino acids. The chain's CDR3 is CASSPPGQGDYEQYF. CDR3 sequence (DNA): TGTGCCAGCAGCCCACCGGGACAGGGGGACTACGAGCAGTACTTC.

This clone was recorded a few times. The rearrangement links TRBV24-1 to TRBJ2-2; D gene ambiguous. From germline, CDR1 is KGHDR and CDR2 SFDVKD. Deletions cut 5 bases from V and 1 base from J, with 4 bases between. This CDR3 is built from 13 residues. CDR3: CATSVLNTGELFF. The CDR3 region has the DNA TGTGCCACCAGTGTCCTGAACACCGGGGAGCTGTTTTTT.

This chain joins TRBV24-1 and TRBJ1-5, with D perhaps TRBD1 (6 bases). Germline assignment: CDR1 KGHDR and CDR2 SFDVKD. The CDR3 length is 13 residues. The ends were cut back, 4 bases at V and 6 bases at J, with 9 bases in the middle. CDR3: CATSEGATQPQHF. The DNA for the CDR3 is TGTGCCACCAGTGAGGGGGCCACTCAGCCCCAGCATTTT.

The rearrangement joins TRBV6-6 to TRBJ1-5; the D is unclear. Trimming took off 6 bases at V and 8 bases at J, with 11 bases between the two ends. Germline V CDR1 and CDR2: MNHNY, SVGAGI (reference sequence). The CDR3 extends over 12 amino acids. CDR3 in DNA: TGTGCCAGCAGCAGGACTGAGGAGCCCCAGCATTTT. It codes for CASSRTEEPQHF.

This clone was seen many times. The V and J genes are TRBV12-3 or TRBV12-4 and TRBJ1-3, with unresolved D. Between the trimmed V and J ends, which lost 6 bases and 2 bases, there was a span of 8 bases. The CDR3 has 13 amino acids. The CDR3 loop is CASSLAPGNTIYF. For the CDR3, the DNA is TGTGCCAGCAGCCTAGCACCTGGAAACACCATATATTTT.